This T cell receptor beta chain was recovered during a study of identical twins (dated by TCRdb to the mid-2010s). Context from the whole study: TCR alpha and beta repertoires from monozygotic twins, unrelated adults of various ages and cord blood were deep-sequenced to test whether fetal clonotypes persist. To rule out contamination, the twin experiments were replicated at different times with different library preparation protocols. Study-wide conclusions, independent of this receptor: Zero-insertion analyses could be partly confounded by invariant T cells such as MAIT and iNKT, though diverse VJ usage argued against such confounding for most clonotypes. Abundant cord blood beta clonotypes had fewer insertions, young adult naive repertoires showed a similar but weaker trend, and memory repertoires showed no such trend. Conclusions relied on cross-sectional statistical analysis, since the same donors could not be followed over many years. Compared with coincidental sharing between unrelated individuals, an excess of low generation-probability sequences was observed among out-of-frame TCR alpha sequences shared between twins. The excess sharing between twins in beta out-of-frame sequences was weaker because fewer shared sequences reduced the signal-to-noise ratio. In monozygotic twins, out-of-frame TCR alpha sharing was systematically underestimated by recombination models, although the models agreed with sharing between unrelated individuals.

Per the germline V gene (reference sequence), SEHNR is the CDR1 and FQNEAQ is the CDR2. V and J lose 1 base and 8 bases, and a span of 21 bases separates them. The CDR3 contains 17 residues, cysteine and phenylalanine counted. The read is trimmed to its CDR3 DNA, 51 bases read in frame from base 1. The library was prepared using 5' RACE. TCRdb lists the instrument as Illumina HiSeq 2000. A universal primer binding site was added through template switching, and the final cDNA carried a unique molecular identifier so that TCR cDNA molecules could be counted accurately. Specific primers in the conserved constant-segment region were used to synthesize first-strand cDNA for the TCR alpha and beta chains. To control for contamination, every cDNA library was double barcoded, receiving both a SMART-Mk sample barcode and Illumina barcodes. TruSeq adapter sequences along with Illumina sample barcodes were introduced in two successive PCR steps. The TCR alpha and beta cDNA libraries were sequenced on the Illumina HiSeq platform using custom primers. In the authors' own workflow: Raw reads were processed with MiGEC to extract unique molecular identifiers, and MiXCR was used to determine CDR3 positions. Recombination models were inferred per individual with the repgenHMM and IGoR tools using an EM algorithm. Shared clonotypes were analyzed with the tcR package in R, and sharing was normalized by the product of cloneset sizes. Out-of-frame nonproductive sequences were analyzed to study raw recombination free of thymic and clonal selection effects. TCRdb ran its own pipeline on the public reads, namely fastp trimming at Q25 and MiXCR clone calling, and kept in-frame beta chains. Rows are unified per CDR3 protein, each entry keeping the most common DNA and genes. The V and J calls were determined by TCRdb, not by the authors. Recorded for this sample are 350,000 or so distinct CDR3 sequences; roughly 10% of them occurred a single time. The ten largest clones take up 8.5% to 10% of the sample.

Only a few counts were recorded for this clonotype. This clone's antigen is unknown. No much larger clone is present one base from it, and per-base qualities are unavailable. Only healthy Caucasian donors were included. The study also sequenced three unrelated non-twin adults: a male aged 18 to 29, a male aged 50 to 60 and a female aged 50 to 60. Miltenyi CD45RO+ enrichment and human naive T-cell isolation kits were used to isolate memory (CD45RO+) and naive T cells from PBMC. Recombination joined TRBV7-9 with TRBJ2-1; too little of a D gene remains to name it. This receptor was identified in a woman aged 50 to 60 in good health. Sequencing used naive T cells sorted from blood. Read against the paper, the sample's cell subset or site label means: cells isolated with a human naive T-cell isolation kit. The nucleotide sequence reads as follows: TGTGCCAGCAGCTTAGATTTTGGAGACCCCTTTGGGGATGAGCAGTTCTTC. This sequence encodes CASSLDFGDPFGDEQFF.